This is a list of T cell receptor beta chains from one sample in a study of T-cell memory formation after mild COVID-19. TCRdb reprocessed the 5' RACE reads with MiXCR, giving one entry per CDR3 protein. In the table there are under 50,000 distinct CDR3 sequences, roughly 9% of which are singletons. The sample comprised PBMCs or a T cell subset sorted from them (not recorded which). Receptors originate from an adult woman who had mild COVID-19 (a few samples of this study predate the infection). Cell type and time point are not known. Both conserved end residues are part of each CDR3. The order of the fields is J gene, CDR3 length, V gene, CDR3 protein.

TRBJ2-4	12	TRBV6-6	CASSYTENIQYF
TRBJ2-3	16	TRBV7-2	CASSLVELAGTDTQYF
TRBJ1-1	12	TRBV12-3/TRBV12-4	CASIGLNTEAFF
TRBJ1-1	13	TRBV4-1	CASSYDMNTEAFF
TRBJ2-1	19	TRBV20-1	CSARPIPLALAGEDNEQFF
TRBJ2-2	16	TRBV29-1	CSARRGQGVGTGELFF
TRBJ2-7	20	TRBV1	CTRESVVLGQGETTTYEQYF
TRBJ2-3	13	TRBV20-1	CSATKGGTDTQYF
TRBJ2-7	15	TRBV6-5	CASRQGLAGVNEQYF
TRBJ2-3	16	TRBV24-1	CATSPRLAGGADTQYF
TRBJ2-2	16	TRBV11-2	CASSLGSLGPAGELFF
TRBJ2-2	13	TRBV14	CASSQDIRGELFF
TRBJ2-2	15	TRBV24-1	CATSALTGDTGELFF
TRBJ1-1	15	TRBV6-1	CASSGYFVGYTEAFF
TRBJ1-1	12	TRBV29-1	CSVELPGTEAFF
TRBJ1-6	14	TRBV7-9	CASSPGTLHSPLHF
TRBJ2-1	20	TRBV14	CASSLRRDRHTRSSYNEQFF
TRBJ1-5	13	TRBV20-1	CSASPSGDQPQHF
TRBJ2-5	17	TRBV19	CASSIALGLAGRETQYF
TRBJ2-5	13	TRBV5-1	CASSLGPEETQYF
TRBJ2-3	18	TRBV27	CASSIAPLRGRRADTQYF
TRBJ1-1	15	TRBV12-3/TRBV12-4	CASSLGTGWSTEAFF
TRBJ2-1	17	TRBV20-1	CSASGLIRGSSGNEQFF
TRBJ1-1	15	TRBV4-1	CASSQLRDRGSEAFF
TRBJ1-4	14	TRBV25-1	CASSESGDNRKLFF
TRBJ2-1	16	TRBV12-3/TRBV12-4	CASSLTSGGLNNEQFF
TRBJ2-7	17	TRBV7-8	CASSPGTSGGASYEQYF
TRBJ1-5	15	TRBV5-4	CAGQGTGTANQPQHF
TRBJ2-2	14	TRBV27	CASRVSRGTGELFF
TRBJ2-3	13	TRBV11-2	CASNNKGVDTQYF
TRBJ1-2	12	TRBV12-3/TRBV12-4	CASSLTNYGYTF
TRBJ1-1	15	TRBV12-3/TRBV12-4	CASSFRTGVQSEAFF
TRBJ1-5	11	TRBV6-1	CASSSYQPQHF
TRBJ2-2	15	TRBV20-1	CSTRTSGGGAGELFF
TRBJ2-3	14	TRBV12-3/TRBV12-4	CASREGGRTDTQYF
TRBJ1-3	16	TRBV18	CASSPYGETSGNTIYF
TRBJ2-3	18	TRBV7-9	CASSPEFTSGATTDTQYF
TRBJ2-3	16	TRBV10-3	CAISRGAGTSTDTQYF
TRBJ2-1	14	TRBV19	CASSIPGSNYEQFF
TRBJ2-1	16	TRBV18	CASSPQGGGSHNEQFF
TRBJ2-3	13	TRBV20-1	CSAIKLGPDTQYF
TRBJ2-3	15	TRBV2	CASSDAGGGPDTQYF
TRBJ2-2	13	TRBV20-1	CSANRGDTGELFF
TRBJ2-3	14	TRBV7-9	CASITGVHTDTQYF
TRBJ1-3	16	TRBV5-1	CASSPTGTGYGNTIYF
TRBJ1-5	13	TRBV5-6	CASSPNTGEPQHF
TRBJ2-3	17	TRBV7-8	CASSPLLAAGLTDTQYF
TRBJ2-7	13	TRBV12-3/TRBV12-4	CASSLGGSYEQYF
TRBJ2-7	15	TRBV20-1	CSARDQPGPTYEQYF
TRBJ2-7	13	TRBV12-3/TRBV12-4	CASTQGVKYEQYF
TRBJ2-1	14	TRBV5-6	CASIGQGSLNEQFF
TRBJ2-5	15	TRBV25-1	CASSELGPGSETQYF
TRBJ2-2	16	TRBV24-1	CATSDRSGPNTGELFF
TRBJ1-1	15	TRBV2	CASRDSTGGNTEAFF